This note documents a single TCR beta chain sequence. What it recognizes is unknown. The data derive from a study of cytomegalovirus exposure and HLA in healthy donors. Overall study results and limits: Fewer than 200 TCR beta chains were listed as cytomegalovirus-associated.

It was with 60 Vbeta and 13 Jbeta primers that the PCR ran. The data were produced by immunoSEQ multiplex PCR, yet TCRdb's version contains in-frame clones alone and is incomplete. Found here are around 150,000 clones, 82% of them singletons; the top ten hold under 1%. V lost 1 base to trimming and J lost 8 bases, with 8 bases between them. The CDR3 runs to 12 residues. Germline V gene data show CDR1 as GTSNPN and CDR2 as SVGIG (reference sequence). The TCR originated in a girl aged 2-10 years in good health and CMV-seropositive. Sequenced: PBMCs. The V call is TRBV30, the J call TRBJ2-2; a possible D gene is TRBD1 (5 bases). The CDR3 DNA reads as TGTGCCTGGAGTGGCCACAGGGGGGAGCTGTTTTTT. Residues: CAWSGHRGELFF. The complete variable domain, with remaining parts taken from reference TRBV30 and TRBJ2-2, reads SQTIHQWPATLVQPVGSPLSLECTVEGTSNPNLYWYRQAAGRGLQLLFYSVGIGQISSEVPQNLSASRPQDRQFILSSKKLLLSDSGFYLCAWSGHRGELFFGEGSRLTVL.